This T cell receptor (beta chain) derives from a study of cytomegalovirus exposure and HLA in healthy donors. Broader study findings: It was confirmed in vitro that three of the CMV-associated chains were specific for CMV antigens.

The protocol was immunoSEQ multiplex PCR, while the TCRdb copy is restricted to in-frame clones and leaves out a portion. This sample has under 50,000 clones, with approximately 93% found just once. The germline V gene has CDR1 SEHNR and CDR2 FQNEAQ (reference sequence). There are 15 residues in the CDR3. The V end lost 3 bases, the J end lost 7 bases, and 15 bases lay between the germline ends. Points on this clone: Antigen unknown.

This TCR derives from a woman aged 18-35 years in good health and CMV-seropositive. The sequencing sample was made of PBMCs. This chain links TRBV7-9 with TRBJ2-2; D uncertain. The CDR3 sequence is CASSFDGHLGGELFF. The CDR3 DNA follows: TGTGCCAGCAGCTTTGATGGGCACCTGGGCGGGGAGCTGTTTTTT.